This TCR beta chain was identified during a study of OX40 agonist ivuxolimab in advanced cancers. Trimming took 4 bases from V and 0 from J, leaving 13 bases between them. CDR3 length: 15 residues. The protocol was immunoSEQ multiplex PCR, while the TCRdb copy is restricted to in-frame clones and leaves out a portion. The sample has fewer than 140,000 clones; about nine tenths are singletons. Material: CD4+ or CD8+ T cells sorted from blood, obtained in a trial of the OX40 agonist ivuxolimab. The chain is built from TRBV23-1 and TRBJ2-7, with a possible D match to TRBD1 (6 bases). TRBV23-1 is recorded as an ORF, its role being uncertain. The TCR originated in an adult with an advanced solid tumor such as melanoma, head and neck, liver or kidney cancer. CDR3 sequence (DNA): TGCGCCAGCAGTCTAAACCGGGACATCTCCTACGAGCAGTACTTC. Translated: CASSLNRDISYEQYF.